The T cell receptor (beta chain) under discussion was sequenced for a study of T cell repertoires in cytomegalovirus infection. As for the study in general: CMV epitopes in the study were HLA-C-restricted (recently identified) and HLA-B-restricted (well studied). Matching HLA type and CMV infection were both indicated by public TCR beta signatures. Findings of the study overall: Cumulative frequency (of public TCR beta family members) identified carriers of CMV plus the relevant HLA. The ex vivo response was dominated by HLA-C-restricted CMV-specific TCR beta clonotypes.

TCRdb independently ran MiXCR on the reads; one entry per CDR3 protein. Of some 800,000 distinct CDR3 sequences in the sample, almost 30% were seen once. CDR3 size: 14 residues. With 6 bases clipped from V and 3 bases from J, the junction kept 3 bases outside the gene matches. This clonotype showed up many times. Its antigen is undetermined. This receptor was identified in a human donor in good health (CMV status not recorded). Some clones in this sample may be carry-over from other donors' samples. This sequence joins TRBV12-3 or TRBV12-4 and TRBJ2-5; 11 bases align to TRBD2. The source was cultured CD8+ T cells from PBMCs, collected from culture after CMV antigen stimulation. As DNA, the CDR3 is TGTGCCAGCAGATTGACTAGCGGGGAAGAGACCCAGTACTTC. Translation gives CASRLTSGEETQYF.